Sequencing of this T cell receptor beta chain was carried out in a study of CD8 T cells in Susac syndrome. After extraction with the RNeasy kit, about 0.45 to 1 ug of the RNA was reverse transcribed using random hexamers. From the immunoSEQ multiplex PCR reads, TCRdb called clonotypes with MiXCR, one entry per CDR3 protein. The table lists about 150,000 distinct CDR3 sequences, about 93% of them singletons. J lost 8 bases, V lost 2 bases, and 8 bases had no gene match. The CDR3 extends over 15 amino acids. The germline V gene encodes CDR1 MNHEY and CDR2 SMNVEV (reference sequence). The multiple sclerosis control group consisted of treatment-naive patients whose relapsing-remitting disease, which was either stable or active, fulfilled revised McDonald criteria.

Sequenced sample: CD4+ T cells from PBMCs. This chain uses TRBV27 with TRBJ2-4; 8 bases fit TRBD2. The origin of this receptor is a human donor with multiple sclerosis. The CDR3 DNA reads TGTGCCAGCAGTTTACCCGGGAGGGGTCAGGACATTCAGTACTTC. Translation: CASSLPGRGQDIQYF.